A single sample gave rise to the 24 T cell receptor beta chains below, sequenced in a study of shared clonotypes between healthy human individuals. TCRdb keeps only in-frame clones here, not all; method: immunoSEQ multiplex PCR. Seen here are nearly 1 million clones, more than 75% observed once, and the top ten hold approximately 1.5%. Sequencing was done on a sample of memory CD4+ T cells sorted from blood. Subset indicated: CD45RA-negative fraction. The receptors were gathered from a man between 18 and 29 years old in good health.

J is TRBJ2-2 and V is TRBV11-1, with 11 bases lining up with TRBD1. Per germline, CDR1 SGHAT and CDR2 FQDESV (reference sequence). The CDR3 is 16 residues long. V lost 5 bases to trimming and J lost 6 bases; unmatched junction nucleotides: 8. CDR3 loop: CASSASGTGGSGELFF. As DNA, the CDR3 is TGTGCCAGCAGCGCCTCCGGGACAGGGGGTTCCGGGGAGCTGTTTTTT.

CDR3 region: CAPFVWIEAFF. The CDR3 DNA is TGCGCCCCATTCGTTTGGATTGAAGCTTTCTTT. This chain links TRBV10-1 with TRBJ1-1, with unresolved D. V lost 11 bases and J lost 7, with 14 bases in between. Germline V CDR1 and CDR2: WNHNN, SYGVQD (reference sequence). The CDR3 spans 11 residues.

As for this clone: Additional DNA sequences in this sample encode the identical CDR3. The chain's CDR3 is CASSSGQISNQPQHF. The CDR3 DNA is TGTGCCAGCAGTTCCGGACAGATTAGCAATCAGCCCCAGCATTTT. The genes are TRBV6-5 and TRBJ1-5; D is possibly TRBD1 (6 bases). V gave up 4 bases and J gave up 0 bases, with 10 bases separating them. The germline CDR1 and CDR2 sequences are MNHEY and SVGAGI. The CDR3 length is 15 residues.

The rearrangement links TRBV29-1 to TRBJ1-4; 9 bases fit TRBD1. J was trimmed by 4 bases and V by 6 bases; bases with no gene match: 6. The CDR3 is 14 residues long. Germline V lookup: CDR1 SQVTM, CDR2 ANQGSEA. CDR3: CSVGRTGVNEKLFF. CDR3 DNA sequence: TGCAGCGTCGGAAGGACAGGGGTTAATGAAAAACTGTTTTTT.

V gene TRBV7-2 combines with J gene TRBJ2-4, with D uncertain. The CDR3 is made up of 13 amino acids. Germline V gene lookup returns CDR1 SGHTA and CDR2 FQGNSA. Trimming removed 0 bases at V and 4 bases at J, with 4 bases between. CDR3 sequence: CASSLAEKNIQYF. CDR3 DNA: TGTGCCAGCAGCTTAGCCGAAAAAAACATTCAGTACTTC. The whole variable domain, remainder taken from reference TRBV7-2 and TRBJ2-4, is GAGVSQSPSNKVTEKGKDVELRCDPISGHTALYWYRQSLGQGLEFLIYFQGNSAPDKSGLPSDRFSAERTGGSVSTLTIQRTQQEDSAVYLCASSLAEKNIQYFGAGTRLSVL.

The rearrangement joins TRBV9 to TRBJ2-5; the match to TRBD2 covers 10 bases. Germline CDR1 SGDLS, CDR2 YYNGEE. This CDR3 is 14 amino acids long. The V segment lost 0 bases and the J segment 7 bases; nucleotides outside the gene matches: 3. The CDR3 nucleotides read TGTGCCAGCAGCGTAGCTAGCGGGGGTGGGACCCAGTACTTC. Translation gives CASSVASGGGTQYF.

This sequence joins TRBV25-1 and TRBJ2-7; 14 nucleotides agree with TRBD2. The CDR3 has 15 residues. CDR1 and CDR2 from the germline V gene are MGHDK and SYGVNS. V lost 3 bases and J lost 6; bases outside the gene matches: 4. In DNA, the CDR3 is TGTGCCAGCAGTGATTGGACTAGCGGGAGGCGCGAGCAGTACTTC. Amino acid sequence: CASSDWTSGRREQYF.

The chain is built from TRBV30 and TRBJ1-2, with 7 bases that match TRBD1. The junction had 2 bases not matched to a gene; V was cut back by 2 bases and J by 2 bases. Germline V CDR1 and CDR2: GTSNPN, SVGIG (reference sequence). The CDR3 is 13 amino acids. DNA of the CDR3: TGTGCCTGGAGTATACAGGGGAACTATGGCTACACCTTC. Amino acids: CAWSIQGNYGYTF.

The V call is TRBV28, the J call TRBJ2-7; 7 nucleotides match TRBD1. V gave up 5 bases and J gave up 6 bases; unmatched junction bases: 10. CDR3 size: 14 residues. Germline loops: CDR1 MDHEN, CDR2 SYDVKM. CDR3 sequence (DNA): TGTGCCAGCAGTGTCCTTTCAGGGGGAGCCGAGCAGTACTTC. This codes for CASSVLSGGAEQYF.

Details on this clone: A much larger clone differs by one base, so this may be a read error. Other DNA sequences from this sample encode an identical CDR3 as well. The chain has TRBV2 and TRBJ1-1; D is ambiguous. Germline V gene sequence: CDR1 SNHLY, CDR2 FYNNEI. The CDR3 runs 13 residues. Trimming took 3 bases from V and 3 from J, leaving 8 bases between them. The CDR3 loop reads CASSELEDTEAFF. In DNA, the CDR3 is TGTGCCAGCAGTGAGTTGGAGGACACTGAAGCTTTCTTT.

The genes are TRBV2 and TRBJ1-5; D gene ambiguous. Trimming took off 4 bases at V and 2 bases at J, with 12 bases between the two ends. Germline V gene data show CDR1 as SNHLY and CDR2 as FYNNEI. This CDR3 is 15 amino acids long. CDR3 sequence reads: CASSAGPKGNQPQHF. The DNA for the CDR3 is TGTGCCAGCAGTGCCGGGCCTAAGGGCAATCAGCCCCAGCATTTT. Together with reference TRBV2 and TRBJ1-5, the CDR3 gives the full variable domain: EPEVTQTPSHQVTQMGQEVILRCVPISNHLYFYWYRQILGQKVEFLVSFYNNEISEKSEIFDDQFSVERPDGSNFTLKIRSTKLEDSAMYFCASSAGPKGNQPQHFGDGTRLSIL.

The CDR3 nucleotides are TGTGCCAGCAGCCCAACCCATAGGACAGCCGCCTATGGCTACACCTTC. Protein sequence: CASSPTHRTAAYGYTF. The V call is TRBV27, the J call TRBJ1-2; weak D call: TRBD1 (6 bases). Deletions cut 6 bases from V and 4 bases from J, with 21 bases between. This CDR3 is built from 16 residues. The germline V gene encodes CDR1 MNHEY and CDR2 SMNVEV (reference sequence).

The chain recombines TRBV7-3 with TRBJ1-3; tentatively, D is TRBD1 (6 bases). Trimming shortened V by 2 bases and J by 2 bases, and 13 bases separated the two germline ends. Germline V gene sequence: CDR1 SGHTA, CDR2 FQGTGA. The length of the CDR3 is 16 residues. The CDR3 DNA is TGTGCCAGCAGCTTATTCATACGGGGGCCTGGAAACACCATATATTTT. Translated: CASSLFIRGPGNTIYF.

The chain employs TRBV30 and TRBJ2-7; 7 bases are shared with TRBD2. The germline gives CDR1 GTSNPN, CDR2 SVGIG (reference sequence). The V and J ends lost 1 base and 3 bases, in that order; junction bases with no gene match: 12. The CDR3 has 16 amino acids. The CDR3 DNA is TGTGCCTGGAGTGGCGGGAGTCGGGGGGACCTCTACGAGCAGTACTTC. Residues: CAWSGGSRGDLYEQYF. The variable domain in full, completed from reference TRBV30 and TRBJ2-7, reads SQTIHQWPATLVQPVGSPLSLECTVEGTSNPNLYWYRQAAGRGLQLLFYSVGIGQISSEVPQNLSASRPQDRQFILSSKKLLLSDSGFYLCAWSGGSRGDLYEQYFGPGTRLTVT.

In the case of this clone: Other DNA sequences in this sample translate to the same CDR3. The V and J genes are TRBV5-1 and TRBJ2-7, with D perhaps TRBD1 or TRBD2 (5 bases each). Germline V gives CDR1 SGHRS, CDR2 YFSETQ. CDR3 length: 15 residues. V dropped 4 bases and J dropped 0 bases, with 14 bases sitting between them. CDR3 in amino acids: CASSRDLTSSYEQYF. CDR3 bases: TGCGCCAGCAGCAGGGACCTAACGAGCTCCTACGAGCAGTACTTC.

J is TRBJ1-2 and V is TRBV6-6, with a weak D call TRBD1 (5 bases). V was shortened by 6 bases and J by 0 bases, with 11 bases between the two germline ends. This CDR3 contains 14 residues. Germline CDR1 MNHNY, CDR2 SVGAGI (reference sequence). The CDR3, as DNA: TGTGCCAGCAGCGTAGGGACGGCTAACTATGGCTACACCTTC. It yields the protein CASSVGTANYGYTF.

V is TRBV15 and J is TRBJ1-1; no reliable D call. V was trimmed by 0 bases and J by 1 base, leaving 6 bases between them. Germline CDR1 and CDR2: LNHNV and YYDKDF (reference sequence). The CDR3 runs to 14 residues. The CDR3 loop reads CATSRDGSNTEAFF. Written as DNA, the CDR3 is TGTGCCACCAGCAGAGATGGTTCGAACACTGAAGCTTTCTTT.

This rearrangement joins TRBV30 to TRBJ1-2, with 8 bases matching TRBD1. V lost 1 base to trimming and J lost 3 bases; unmatched junction nucleotides: 7. Germline V gene sequence: CDR1 GTSNPN, CDR2 SVGIG (reference sequence). The CDR3 consists of 15 residues. DNA for the CDR3: TGTGCCTGGAGTGACTCAGGGGGCCTTTACTATGGCTACACCTTC. Translated, it gives CAWSDSGGLYYGYTF.

As to this clone: A much larger clone lies one base from this, so it may be a read error. The J gene is TRBJ2-7, the V gene TRBV6-5, with a tentative D call TRBD1 (6 bases). The CDR3 extends over 12 amino acids. CDR1 is MNHEY, CDR2 SVGAGI, per germline. This CDR3 is CAISGTNYEQYF. In DNA form, the CDR3 reads TGTGCCATCAGTGGGACAAACTACGAGCAGTACTTC.

The V gene is TRBV27, the J gene TRBJ2-7; D remains unclear. This CDR3 is 15 amino acids long. Trimming removed 0 bases at V and 4 bases at J, with 13 bases between. CDR1 is MNHEY and CDR2 is SMNVEV in the germline V gene (reference sequence). The CDR3 loop is CASSLSNRFSYEQYF. The CDR3 DNA reads as TGTGCCAGCAGTTTATCGAATCGATTCTCGTACGAGCAGTACTTC.

In nucleotides, the CDR3 is TGTGCCAGCTCCCTACGCCTAGCCCCGGAAAAATTGGACAGGGAATACGAGCAGTACTTC. Protein product: CASSLRLAPEKLDREYEQYF. The chain recombines TRBV21-1 with TRBJ2-7; the table names TRBD1, a call not compared with the DNA. TRBV21-1 is flagged as a pseudogene. CDR3 size: 20 residues.

This chain uses TRBV9 with TRBJ2-2; D is possibly TRBD1 (5 bases). The CDR3 has 17 residues. Germline CDR1 SGDLS, CDR2 YYNGEE. The V end was cut by 0 bases, the J end by 4 bases, with 16 bases between. The chain's CDR3 is CASSVAGQGLSTGELFF. In nucleotides, the CDR3 is TGTGCCAGCAGCGTAGCTGGTCAGGGTTTAAGCACCGGGGAGCTGTTTTTT. Variable domain in full (rest from reference TRBV9 and TRBJ2-2): DSGVTQTPKHLITATGQRVTLRCSPRSGDLSVYWYQQSLDQGLQFLIQYYNGEERAKGNILERFSAQQFPDLHSELNLSSLELGDSALYFCASSVAGQGLSTGELFFGEGSRLTVL.

This sequence joins TRBV19 and TRBJ2-3; possibly TRBD1 or TRBD2 for D (6 bases each). Germline-derived CDR1 and CDR2 are LNHDA and SQIVND (reference sequence). The CDR3 loop spans 18 amino acids. V lost 1 base to trimming and J lost 1 base, with 18 bases between them. In DNA, the CDR3 is TGTGCCAGTAGTATAGTAGCGCCGGGGGCATTCGGCACAGATACGCAGTATTTT. Translation: CASSIVAPGAFGTDTQYF. The full variable domain, rest sourced from reference TRBV19 and TRBJ2-3, is DGGITQSPKYLFRKEGQNVTLSCEQNLNHDAMYWYRQDPGQGLRLIYYSQIVNDFQKGDIAEGYSVSREKKESFPLTVTSAQKNPTAFYLCASSIVAPGAFGTDTQYFGPGTRLTVL.

This clone appeared many times. The chain carries TRBV29-1 and TRBJ1-3; D is unclear. Looked up from germline, CDR1 is SQVTM and CDR2 is ANQGSEA. V lost 2 bases and J 6 bases, leaving 8 bases between the germline ends. The CDR3 runs 12 residues. CDR3 region: CSVETSANTIYF. In DNA form, the CDR3 reads TGCAGCGTTGAAACCAGTGCAAACACCATATATTTT.